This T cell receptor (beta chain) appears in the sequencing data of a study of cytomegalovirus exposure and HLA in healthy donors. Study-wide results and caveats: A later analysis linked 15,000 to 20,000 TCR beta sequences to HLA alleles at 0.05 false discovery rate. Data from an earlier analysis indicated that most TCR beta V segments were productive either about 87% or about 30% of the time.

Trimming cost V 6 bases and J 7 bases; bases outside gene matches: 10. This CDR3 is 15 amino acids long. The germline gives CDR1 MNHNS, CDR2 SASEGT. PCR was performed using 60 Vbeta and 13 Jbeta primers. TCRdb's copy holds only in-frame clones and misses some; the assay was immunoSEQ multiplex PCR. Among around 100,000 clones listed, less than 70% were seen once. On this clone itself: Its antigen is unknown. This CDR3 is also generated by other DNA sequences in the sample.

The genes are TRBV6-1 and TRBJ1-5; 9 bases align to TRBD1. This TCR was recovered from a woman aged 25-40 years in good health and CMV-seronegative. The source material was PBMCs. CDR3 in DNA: TGTGCCAGCAGAGACCGGGACAGGGATTACCAGCCCCAGCATTTT. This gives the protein CASRDRDRDYQPQHF.